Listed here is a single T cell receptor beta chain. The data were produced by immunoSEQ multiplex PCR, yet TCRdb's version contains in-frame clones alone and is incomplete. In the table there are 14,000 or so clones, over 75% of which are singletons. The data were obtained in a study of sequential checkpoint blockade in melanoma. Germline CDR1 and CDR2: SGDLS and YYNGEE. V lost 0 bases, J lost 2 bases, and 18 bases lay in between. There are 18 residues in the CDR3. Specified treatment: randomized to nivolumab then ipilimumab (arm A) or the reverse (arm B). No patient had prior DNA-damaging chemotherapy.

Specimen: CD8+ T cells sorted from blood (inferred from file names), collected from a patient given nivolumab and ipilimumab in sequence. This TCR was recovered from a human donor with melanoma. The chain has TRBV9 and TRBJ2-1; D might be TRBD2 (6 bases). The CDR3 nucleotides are TGTGCCAGCAGCGTAGGGGAATTCGGGGGAGGAGCCTACAATGAGCAGTTCTTC. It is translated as CASSVGEFGGGAYNEQFF.